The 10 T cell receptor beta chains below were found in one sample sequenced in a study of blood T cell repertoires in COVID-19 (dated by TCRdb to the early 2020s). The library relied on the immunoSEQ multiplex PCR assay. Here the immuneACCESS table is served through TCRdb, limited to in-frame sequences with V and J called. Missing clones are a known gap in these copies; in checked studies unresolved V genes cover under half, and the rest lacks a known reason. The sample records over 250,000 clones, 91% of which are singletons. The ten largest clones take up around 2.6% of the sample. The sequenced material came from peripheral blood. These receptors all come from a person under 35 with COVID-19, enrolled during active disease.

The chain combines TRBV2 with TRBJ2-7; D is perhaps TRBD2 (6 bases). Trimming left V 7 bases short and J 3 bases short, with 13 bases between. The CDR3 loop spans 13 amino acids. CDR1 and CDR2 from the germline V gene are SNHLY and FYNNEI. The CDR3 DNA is TGTGCCAGCAAAGCAGTAGCGGACTACGAGCAGTACTTC. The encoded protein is CASKAVADYEQYF.

The CDR3 here is CASTGFTNEKLFF. The CDR3 region has the DNA TGTGCCAGCACGGGGTTCACTAATGAAAAACTGTTTTTT. The chain combines TRBV2 with TRBJ1-4; the D is unclear. The germline V gene encodes CDR1 SNHLY and CDR2 FYNNEI. The CDR3 covers 13 residues. The V end lost 7 bases, the J end lost 2 bases, and 8 bases lay between the germline ends. Variable domain in full (rest from reference TRBV2 and TRBJ1-4): EPEVTQTPSHQVTQMGQEVILRCVPISNHLYFYWYRQILGQKVEFLVSFYNNEISEKSEIFDDQFSVERPDGSNFTLKIRSTKLEDSAMYFCASTGFTNEKLFFGSGTQLSVL.

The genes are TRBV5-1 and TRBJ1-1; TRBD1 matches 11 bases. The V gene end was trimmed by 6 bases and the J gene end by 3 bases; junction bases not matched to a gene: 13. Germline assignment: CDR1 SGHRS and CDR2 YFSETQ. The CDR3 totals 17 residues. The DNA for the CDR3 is TGCGCCAGCAAACTGGACAGGGGGCCCCTCAACGACACTGAAGCTTTCTTT. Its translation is CASKLDRGPLNDTEAFF.

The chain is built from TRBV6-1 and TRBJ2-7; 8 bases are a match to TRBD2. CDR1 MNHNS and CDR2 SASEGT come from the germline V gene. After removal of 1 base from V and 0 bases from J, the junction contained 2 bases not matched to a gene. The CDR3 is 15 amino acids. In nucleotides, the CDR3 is TGTGCCAGCAGTGAAGAAGCGGGAGCCTCCTACGAGCAGTACTTC. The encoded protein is CASSEEAGASYEQYF.

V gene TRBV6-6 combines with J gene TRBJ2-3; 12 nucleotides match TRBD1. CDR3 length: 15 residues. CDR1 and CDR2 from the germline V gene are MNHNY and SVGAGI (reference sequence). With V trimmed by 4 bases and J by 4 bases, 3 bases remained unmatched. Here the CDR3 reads CASSSGTGGADTQYF. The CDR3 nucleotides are TGTGCCAGCAGTTCCGGGACAGGGGGCGCAGATACGCAGTATTTT.

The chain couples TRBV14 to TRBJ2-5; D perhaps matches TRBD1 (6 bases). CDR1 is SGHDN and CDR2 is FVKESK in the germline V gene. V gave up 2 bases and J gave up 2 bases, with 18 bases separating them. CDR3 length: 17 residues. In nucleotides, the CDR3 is TGTGCCAGCAGCCAAACAGGGCTAACCTTACTTCAAGAGACCCAGTACTTC. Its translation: CASSQTGLTLLQETQYF.

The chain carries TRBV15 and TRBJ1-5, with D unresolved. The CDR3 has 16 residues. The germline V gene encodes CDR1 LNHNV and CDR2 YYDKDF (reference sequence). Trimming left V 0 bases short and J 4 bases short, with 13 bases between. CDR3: CATSREVTSTNQPQHF. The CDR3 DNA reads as TGTGCCACCAGCAGAGAAGTCACAAGTACAAATCAGCCCCAGCATTTT. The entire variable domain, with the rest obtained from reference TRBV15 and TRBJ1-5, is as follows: DAMVIQNPRYQVTQFGKPVTLSCSQTLNHNVMYWYQQKSSQAPKLLFHYYDKDFNNEADTPDNFQSRRPNTSFCFLDIRSPGLGDTAMYLCATSREVTSTNQPQHFGDGTRLSIL.

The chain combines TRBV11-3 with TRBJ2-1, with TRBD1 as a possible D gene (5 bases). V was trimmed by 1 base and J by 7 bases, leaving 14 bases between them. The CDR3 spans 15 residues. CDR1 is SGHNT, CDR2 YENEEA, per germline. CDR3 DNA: TGTGCCAGCAGCTTAGCCCAGGGTTTGGGAAATGAGCAGTTCTTC. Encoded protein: CASSLAQGLGNEQFF. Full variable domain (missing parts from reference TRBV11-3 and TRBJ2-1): EAGVVQSPRYKIIEKKQPVAFWCNPISGHNTLYWYLQNLGQGPELLIRYENEEAVDDSQLPKDRFSAERLKGVDSTLKIQPAELGDSAVYLCASSLAQGLGNEQFFGPGTRLTVL.

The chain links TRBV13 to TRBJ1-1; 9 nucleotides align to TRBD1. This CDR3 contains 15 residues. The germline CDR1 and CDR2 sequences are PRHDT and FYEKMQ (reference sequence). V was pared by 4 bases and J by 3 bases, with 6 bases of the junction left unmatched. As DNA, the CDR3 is TGTGCCAGCAGCTCGACCCGGGACAGGGACACTGAAGCTTTCTTT. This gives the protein CASSSTRDRDTEAFF.

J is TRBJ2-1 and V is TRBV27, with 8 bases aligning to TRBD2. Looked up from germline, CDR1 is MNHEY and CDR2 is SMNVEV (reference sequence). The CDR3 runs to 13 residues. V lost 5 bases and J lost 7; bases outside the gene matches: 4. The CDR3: CASSLRGGNEQFF. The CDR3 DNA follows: TGTGCCAGCAGTCTCCGGGGGGGTAATGAGCAGTTCTTC.